The TCR beta chain under discussion was sequenced for a study of shared clonotypes between healthy human individuals (TCRdb year 2020). As for the study more broadly: A couple of women and three men aged 18 to 49 years were included in the cohort. For each donor, CD4 naive and CD4 memory were each given three plates, CD8 naive was given two plates, and CD8 memory was given one plate. The study deeply sequenced blood TCR repertoires of five healthy adults to estimate repertoire size and the extent of clonotype sharing between individuals. To increase sequencing depth and limit assay-specific biases, TCR repertoire library preparation and sequencing were carried out by different laboratories using diverse techniques. Leukapheresis yielded between about 0.9 and 9 billion PBMCs per donor.

Healthy HIV-negative adults with no recently reported acute infections or vaccinations were included as donors. Every donor was a Caucasian adult residing in Nashville, Tennessee, USA. CD4+ T cells were enriched through magnetic negative selection, after which naive cells were positively selected on CD45RA and the remaining negative fraction served as the memory subset. Blood was obtained by leukapheresis, after which PBMCs were separated by Ficoll-Histopaque density gradient centrifugation and cryopreserved in liquid nitrogen vapor phase. Analytical flow cytometry was used to check the purity and quantity of every magnetically sorted T cell population. Each sorted fraction had its genomic DNA isolated and then quantified by UV absorbance on a Nanodrop 2000c. Points on this clone: Its cognate antigen has yet to be identified. No per-base quality is available; no much larger clone lies one base away.

Using the deep immunoSEQ assay, multiplex PCR amplified TCR CDR3 regions from genomic DNA. Extracted genomic DNA from each cell subset was spread evenly across all wells of several immunoSEQ 96-well plates, with each plate serving as a replicate. Each replicate PCR for sorted subsets received approximately 220 ng genomic DNA, equal to around 32,000 T cell genomes. Purified libraries were quantified with a Qubit 3.0 fluorometer, sized on a Bioanalyzer 2100, and re-quantified with the KAPA Library Quantification kit. Every immunoSEQ 96-well plate was sequenced on a dedicated single-read 150-cycle Illumina NextSeq 550 flow cell. Per the authors' processing: Because the immunoSEQ output included only junctional sequences and no quality scores, the filtering could not be the same as the filtering used for full-length reads. Sequences were annotated with PyIR, a Python wrapper for IgBLAST v1.9, and V/J genes and CDR3 were assigned using IMGT germline references. Reads were removed for weak V/J assignments (E-value above 1e-6), missing CDR3, stop codons, out-of-frame junctions, or ambiguous translated residues. V3J clonotypes were defined as sequences sharing the same inferred V gene, J gene, and CDR3 amino acid sequence. To compute the percentage overlap between repertoires, the number of shared unique clonotypes was divided by the size of the smaller repertoire. Repertoire richness was assessed with RTK rarefaction, the Chao1 estimator, and Recon v2.1 estimates of unobserved clonotypes. Generation probabilities for all TCRbeta clonotypes obtained by the gDNA method from a handful of donors were computed using OLGA. TCRdb obtained this table from immuneACCESS and retained in-frame rearrangements with V and J assigned. These tables miss some clones; where compared with another copy, unresolved V genes account for less than half of the shortfall, and the remainder is unexplained. The DNA was the basis for D and trimming; V, J and clone size are from that table. The sample data list 2,500,000 or so clones, and 92% of these were observed just once. The top ten hold 0.37% of the sample.

CDR1 is given as SNHLY and CDR2 as FYNNEI, both from the germline V gene. Spanning cysteine to phenylalanine, the CDR3 consists of 15 amino acids. CDR3 DNA only is kept here, 45 bases in frame from base 1. V is pared back by 2 bases and J by 0 bases, with 8 bases lying between the germline termini. Results the study describes overall, beyond this receptor: Incomplete sequencing was indicated by rarefaction of sorted-subset datasets, despite the large sequencing depth. The small number of donors limited the genetic and exposure-history diversity represented. Pairwise subsampling indicated that sequencing depth was expected to affect the degree of clonotype sharing among donors. Naive subsets generally had larger estimated clonotype richness than memory subsets did. Sampling was restricted to blood, and TCR repertoires in tissues likely differ from the TCR repertoires found in blood. Compared with non-shared clonotypes, clonotypes shared by all four sorted-subset donors had higher generation probabilities. Across a few donors, around 5.4% of naive CD4, over 3% of naive CD8, around 2.5% of memory CD4, and about 0.4% of memory CD8 clonotypes were shared.

This chain joins TRBV2 to TRBJ1-3; the D gene assignment is ambiguous. The sequence was obtained from a young man in good health. Some clones in this sample may be carry-over from other donors' samples. The sequenced material came from naive CD4+ T cells from PBMCs. Interpreted using the paper, the cell subset or site label stands for: CD45RA+ positively selected. The nucleotide sequence reads as follows: TGTGCCAGCAGTGAACGGCCAGCCTCTGGAAACACCATATATTTT. Translated, this is CASSERPASGNTIYF.